Listed here are 24 T cell receptor beta chains from one sample, sequenced in a study of blood T cell repertoires in COVID-19 (dated by TCRdb to 2018 to 2020). Receptor libraries were prepared by the immunoSEQ multiplex PCR assay. TCRdb stores this immuneACCESS table with in-frame sequences only. Part of the clones is absent; in the studies checked, under half of the shortfall reflects unresolved V genes, and no reason is known for the rest. Within this sample are 250,000 to 300,000 clones, with about nine tenths of them counted one time only. The ten largest clones take up approximately 12% of the sample. Sequencing input: peripheral blood. These receptors all stem from a woman between 55 and 75 years old with acute or convalescent COVID-19.

V and J are TRBV6-5 and TRBJ1-1; TRBD1 matches at 9 bases. Germline V lookup: CDR1 MNHEY, CDR2 SVGAGI. This CDR3 contains 14 residues. V dropped 4 bases and J dropped 5; count of bases not matched to a gene: 5. CDR3 sequence reads: CASSLGQGFTEAFF. CDR3 nucleotides: TGTGCCAGCAGTTTGGGACAGGGCTTTACTGAAGCTTTCTTT.

This chain uses TRBV7-2 with TRBJ2-5, with D possibly being TRBD2 (6 bases). V lost 4 bases and J lost 5, with 20 bases in between. Germline-derived CDR1 and CDR2 are SGHTA and FQGNSA. The CDR3 runs to 16 residues. The CDR3 reads CASSSSGSGGSETQYF. Here the CDR3 DNA reads TGTGCCAGCAGCTCCTCCGGCAGTGGAGGGTCGGAGACCCAGTACTTC.

The chain has TRBV27 and TRBJ2-5, with TRBD1 matching over 7 bases. The CDR3 consists of 14 residues. Germline assignment: CDR1 MNHEY and CDR2 SMNVEV (reference sequence). Trimming took 2 bases from V and 5 from J; bases not matched to a gene: 5. CDR3 in DNA: TGTGCCAGCAGTTTAATAGGGGGCAGCGAGACCCAGTACTTC. Amino acid sequence: CASSLIGGSETQYF.

The CDR3 DNA follows: TGTGCCAGCAGCGTAGCCGGTGGGCATAACTATGGCTACACCTTC. Translated: CASSVAGGHNYGYTF. The V and J genes are TRBV9 and TRBJ1-2; no clear D gene. The CDR3 is 15 residues long. Germline-derived CDR1 and CDR2 are SGDLS and YYNGEE. Trimming took off 0 bases at V and 1 base at J, with 10 bases between the two ends.

J is TRBJ1-1 and V is TRBV5-6; a possible D gene is TRBD1 (6 bases). CDR3 length: 14 residues. Per the germline V gene, CDR1 is SGHDT and CDR2 is YYEEEE. The V and J ends lost 0 bases and 5 bases respectively, with 11 bases between them. The CDR3 DNA follows: TGTGCCAGCAGCTTGGGGCAGGGGAGAACTGAAGCTTTCTTT. The encoded protein is CASSLGQGRTEAFF.

V usage is TRBV27 and J usage is TRBJ2-7, with 7 bases aligning to TRBD1. The CDR3 is 12 amino acids. Germline V gene data show CDR1 as MNHEY and CDR2 as SMNVEV (reference sequence). V shed 8 bases and J 2 bases; nucleotides not matched to a gene: 3. The CDR3 loop is CASFGQAYEQYF. CDR3 nucleotide sequence: TGTGCCAGCTTTGGACAGGCCTACGAGCAGTACTTC.

V gene TRBV27 combines with J gene TRBJ1-3; 7 nucleotides line up with TRBD1. The CDR3 sequence is 13 residues long. The junction had 3 bases not matched to a gene; V was cut back by 7 bases and J by 3 bases. Per the germline V gene, CDR1 is MNHEY and CDR2 is SMNVEV (reference sequence). CDR3 nucleotides: TGTGCCAGCACTGACAGGGTTGGAAACACCATATATTTT. Translating it yields CASTDRVGNTIYF.

The chain has TRBV28 and TRBJ1-2; D unclear. V was shortened by 0 bases and J by 8 bases, with 7 bases between the two germline ends. Germline assignment: CDR1 MDHEN and CDR2 SYDVKM. This CDR3 has 12 amino acids. The DNA for the CDR3 is TGTGCCAGCAGTTTATGGGGAGCGGGCTACACCTTC. Amino acid sequence: CASSLWGAGYTF.

J is TRBJ1-6 and V is TRBV27; a weak D match, TRBD1 (5 bases). The CDR3 totals 16 residues. Germline V gene sequence: CDR1 MNHEY, CDR2 SMNVEV (reference sequence). V lost 6 bases, J lost 2 bases, and 14 bases lay in between. CDR3 sequence reads: CASRLTRAAYNSPLHF. CDR3 bases: TGTGCCAGCAGATTAACCAGGGCGGCCTATAATTCACCCCTCCACTTT.

J is TRBJ2-3 and V is TRBV28, with 10 bases fitting TRBD2. The CDR3 contains 16 residues. V lost 3 bases and J lost 1; bases outside the gene matches: 4. The V gene's germline CDR1 is MDHEN and CDR2 SYDVKM. CDR3 DNA sequence: TGTGCCAGCAGTTTCACCGGGACTAGCGGCACAGATACGCAGTATTTT. Translating gives CASSFTGTSGTDTQYF.

The rearrangement uses TRBV29-1 and TRBJ1-2; 10 nucleotides line up with TRBD1. The germline CDR1 and CDR2 sequences are SQVTM and ANQGSEA. The CDR3 loop spans 13 amino acids. After removal of 6 bases from V and 6 bases from J, the junction contained 7 bases not matched to a gene. CDR3 nucleotide sequence: TGCAGCGTCCCGGACAGGGGGTTGAATGGCTACACCTTC. Amino acids: CSVPDRGLNGYTF. The whole variable domain, filled in from reference TRBV29-1 and TRBJ1-2, reads SAVISQKPSRDICQRGTSLTIQCQVDSQVTMMFWYRQQPGQSLTLIATANQGSEATYESGFVIDKFPISRPNLTFSTLTVSNMSPEDSSIYLCSVPDRGLNGYTFGSGTRLTVV.

Regarding this clone: The identical CDR3 is also encoded by other nucleotide sequences in the sample. The chain couples TRBV9 to TRBJ1-2; 8 bases match TRBD1. The CDR3 is made up of 15 amino acids. J was trimmed by 2 bases and V by 0 bases; bases with no gene match: 3. Germline V gene data show CDR1 as SGDLS and CDR2 as YYNGEE. The CDR3 protein is CASSVGDRGNYGYTF. CDR3 nucleotides: TGTGCCAGCAGCGTAGGTGACAGGGGAAACTATGGCTACACCTTC.

The rearrangement joins TRBV4-3 to TRBJ1-5; weak D call: TRBD1 (5 bases). Trimming cost V 0 bases and J 6 bases, with 15 bases left between them. The CDR3 extends over 16 amino acids. Germline CDR1 LGHNA, CDR2 YSLEER. Written as DNA, the CDR3 is TGCGCCAGCAGCCAAGATTATCAAGGGGTGAGTCAGCCCCAGCATTTT. Amino acids: CASSQDYQGVSQPQHF.

As to this clone: A junction end diverges from the germline sequence, so it may reflect a read error. This rearrangement joins TRBV12-3 or TRBV12-4 to TRBJ1-5; D not resolved. The CDR3 runs 11 residues. CDR3 sequence reads: CASSLAGERYF. CDR3 nucleotides: TGTGCCAGCAGTTTAGCAGGCGAGCGGTATTTT.

This chain joins TRBV7-2 and TRBJ2-7; 11 nucleotides match TRBD2. V was pared by 6 bases and J by 5 bases, with 12 bases of the junction left unmatched. This CDR3 contains 16 residues. Germline lookup yields CDR1 SGHTA and CDR2 FQGNSA. CDR3 protein: CASSRWVAGGPDEQYF. For the CDR3, the DNA is TGTGCCAGCAGTCGATGGGTAGCGGGGGGGCCCGACGAGCAGTACTTC. Variable domain in full (rest from reference TRBV7-2 and TRBJ2-7): GAGVSQSPSNKVTEKGKDVELRCDPISGHTALYWYRQSLGQGLEFLIYFQGNSAPDKSGLPSDRFSAERTGGSVSTLTIQRTQQEDSAVYLCASSRWVAGGPDEQYFGPGTRLTVT.

This chain connects TRBV28 to TRBJ1-2, with 9 bases aligning to TRBD1. CDR3 length: 15 amino acids. The germline gives CDR1 MDHEN, CDR2 SYDVKM. With 5 bases clipped from V and 4 bases from J, the junction kept 8 bases outside the gene matches. The CDR3 protein is CASSQTGGFGYGYTF. CDR3 DNA sequence: TGTGCCAGCAGTCAAACAGGGGGCTTTGGCTATGGCTACACCTTC.

The V gene is TRBV7-3, the J gene TRBJ2-1, with a tentative D call TRBD2 (5 bases). The length of the CDR3 is 15 residues. Germline V gives CDR1 SGHTA, CDR2 FQGTGA. Deletions cut 5 bases from V and 0 bases from J, with 11 bases between. For the CDR3, the DNA is TGTGCCAGCAGCCCGTCGGGGAGCTCCTACAATGAGCAGTTCTTC. It translates to CASSPSGSSYNEQFF.

The gene calls are TRBV5-4 and TRBJ2-5, with 8 bases lining up with TRBD1. Trimming removed 4 bases from V and 5 bases from J; junction bases left unmatched: 7. The germline V gene has CDR1 SGHNT and CDR2 YYREEE (reference sequence). The CDR3 runs to 14 residues. CDR3 in amino acids: CASSPSGGFETQYF. CDR3 nucleotides: TGTGCCAGCAGCCCATCAGGGGGCTTTGAGACCCAGTACTTC.

The rearrangement joins TRBV28 to TRBJ2-3, with 7 bases that match TRBD1. The germline V gene encodes CDR1 MDHEN and CDR2 SYDVKM. J gave up 4 bases and V 5 bases, and 6 bases lay outside the gene matches. This CDR3 contains 14 residues. Here the CDR3 reads CASSPGGQADTQYF. The CDR3, as DNA: TGTGCCAGCAGTCCTGGAGGACAGGCAGATACGCAGTATTTT.

The V gene is TRBV3-1 (or the pseudogene TRBV3-2), the J gene TRBJ2-5, with D tentatively TRBD2 (6 bases). Germline V lookup: CDR1 LGHDT, CDR2 YNNKEL (reference sequence). The length of the CDR3 is 13 residues. Trimming took 1 base from V and 5 from J, leaving 8 bases between them. In nucleotides, the CDR3 is TGTGCCAGCAGCCAAGCGGCGGGGGAGACCCAGTACTTC. This encodes CASSQAAGETQYF.

The CDR3 is CASSGASGHPYEQYF. The CDR3 DNA reads as TGTGCCAGTAGTGGGGCTAGCGGACACCCCTACGAGCAGTACTTC. This chain joins TRBV19 and TRBJ2-7, with TRBD2 matching over 7 bases. The germline V gene has CDR1 LNHDA and CDR2 SQIVND (reference sequence). This CDR3 comprises 15 residues. Unmatched junction bases numbered 9, after V lost 5 bases and J lost 2 bases. The full variable domain, with the rest looked up from reference TRBV19 and TRBJ2-7, is DGGITQSPKYLFRKEGQNVTLSCEQNLNHDAMYWYRQDPGQGLRLIYYSQIVNDFQKGDIAEGYSVSREKKESFPLTVTSAQKNPTAFYLCASSGASGHPYEQYFGPGTRLTVT.

This chain connects TRBV29-1 to TRBJ1-2; 8 bases match TRBD1. This CDR3 region has 12 residues. Germline V gene lookup returns CDR1 SQVTM and CDR2 ANQGSEA. The V gene end was trimmed by 7 bases and the J gene end by 6 bases; junction bases not matched to a gene: 7. The CDR3 reads CSAMTGEDGYTF. The DNA of the CDR3 is TGCAGCGCTATGACAGGGGAGGATGGCTACACCTTC.

V and J are TRBV19 and TRBJ1-1; no clear D. The germline gives CDR1 LNHDA, CDR2 SQIVND (reference sequence). The CDR3 consists of 18 residues. The V end was cut by 5 bases, the J end by 4 bases, with 26 bases between. CDR3 bases: TGTGCCAGTAGTTCTGAACCCCGGAGCGGCAGGAGCAGCACTGAAGCTTTCTTT. This translates into CASSSEPRSGRSSTEAFF.

Comment on this clone: This sample includes further DNA sequences coding for the same CDR3. The gene calls are TRBV18 and TRBJ2-3; a possible D gene is TRBD2 (5 bases). Germline V gene lookup returns CDR1 KGHSH and CDR2 LQKENI. Trimming stripped 3 bases from V and 3 bases from J, with 7 bases between. This CDR3 is 13 amino acids long. The CDR3 loop reads CASSPGGTDTQYF. CDR3 DNA sequence: TGTGCCAGCTCACCTGGAGGTACAGATACGCAGTATTTT.